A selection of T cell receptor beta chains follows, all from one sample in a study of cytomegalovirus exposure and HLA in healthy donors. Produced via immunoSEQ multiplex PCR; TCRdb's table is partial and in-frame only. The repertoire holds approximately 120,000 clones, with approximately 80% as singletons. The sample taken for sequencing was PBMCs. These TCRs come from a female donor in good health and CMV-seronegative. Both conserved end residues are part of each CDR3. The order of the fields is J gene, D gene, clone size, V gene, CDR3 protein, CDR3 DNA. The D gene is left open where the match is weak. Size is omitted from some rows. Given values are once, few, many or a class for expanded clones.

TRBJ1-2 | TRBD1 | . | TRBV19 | CASSTGQGRANYGYTF | TGTGCCAGTAGTACCGGACAGGGCAGAGCTAACTATGGCTACACCTTC
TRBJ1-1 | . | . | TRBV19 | CASISTRASWTEAFF | TGTGCCAGTATTTCAACCCGCGCCTCTTGGACTGAAGCTTTCTTT
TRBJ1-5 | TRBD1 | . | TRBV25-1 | CAPRDRESNQPQHF | TGTGCCCCCAGGGACAGGGAGAGCAATCAGCCCCAGCATTTT
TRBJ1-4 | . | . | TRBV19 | CASRSVGGPTEKLFF | TGTGCCAGTAGGTCGGTGGGTGGGCCAACTGAAAAACTGTTTTTT
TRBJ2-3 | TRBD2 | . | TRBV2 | CAIQTSGSTDTQYF | TGTGCCATCCAAACTAGCGGTAGCACAGATACGCAGTATTTT
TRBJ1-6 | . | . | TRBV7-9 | CATSQANNSPLHF | TGTGCCACATCGCAGGCAAATAATTCACCCCTCCACTTT
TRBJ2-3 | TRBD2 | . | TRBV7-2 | CASSPGLATDTQYF | TGTGCCAGCAGCCCGGGACTAGCGACAGATACGCAGTATTTT
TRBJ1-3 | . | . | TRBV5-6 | CASSFPGSRSGNTIYF | TGTGCCAGCAGCTTTCCGGGATCCCGTTCTGGAAACACCATATATTTT
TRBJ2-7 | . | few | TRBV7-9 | CASSFLSSYEQYF | TGTGCCAGCAGCTTTCTATCCTCCTACGAGCAGTACTTC
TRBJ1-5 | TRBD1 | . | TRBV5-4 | CASSRQGGNQPQHF | TGTGCCAGCAGCCGGCAGGGGGGCAATCAGCCCCAGCATTTT
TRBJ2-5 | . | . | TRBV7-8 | CASSLTPLETQYF | TGTGCCAGCAGCTTAACCCCACTGGAGACCCAGTACTTC
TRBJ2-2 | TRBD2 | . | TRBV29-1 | CSVGEGGNTGELFF | TGCAGCGTTGGGGAGGGCGGGAACACCGGGGAGCTGTTTTTT
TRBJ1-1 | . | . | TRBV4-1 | CASSQGTVEAFF | TGCGCCAGCAGCCAAGGGACAGTTGAAGCTTTCTTT
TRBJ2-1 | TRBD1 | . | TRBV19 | CASSPTGSGQFF | TGTGCCAGTAGTCCGACAGGGTCGGGGCAGTTCTTC
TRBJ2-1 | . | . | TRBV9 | CASSPRDRLEQFF | TGTGCCAGCAGCCCGCGGGACCGCCTTGAGCAGTTCTTC
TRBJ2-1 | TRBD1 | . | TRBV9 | CASSVGTGLWGNEQFF | TGTGCCAGCAGCGTCGGGACAGGACTCTGGGGCAATGAGCAGTTCTTC